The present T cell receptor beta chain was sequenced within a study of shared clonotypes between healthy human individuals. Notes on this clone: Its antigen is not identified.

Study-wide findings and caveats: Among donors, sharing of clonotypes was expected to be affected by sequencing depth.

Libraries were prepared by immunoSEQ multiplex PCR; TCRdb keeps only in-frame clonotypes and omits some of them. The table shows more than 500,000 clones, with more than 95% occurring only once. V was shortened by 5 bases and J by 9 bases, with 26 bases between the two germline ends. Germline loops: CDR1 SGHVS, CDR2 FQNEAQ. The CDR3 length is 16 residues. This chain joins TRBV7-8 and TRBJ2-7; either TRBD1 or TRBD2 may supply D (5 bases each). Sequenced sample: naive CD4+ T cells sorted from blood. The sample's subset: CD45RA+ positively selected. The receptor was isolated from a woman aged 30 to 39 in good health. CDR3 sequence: CASSPEGQAVPGGQYF. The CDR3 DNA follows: TGTGCCAGCAGCCCAGAGGGGCAGGCCGTACCCGGTGGGCAGTACTTC.